This is a list of T cell receptor beta chains from one sample in a study of T cells in narcolepsy. Assay: immunoSEQ multiplex PCR; the TCRdb copy retains only in-frame clones and omits some. The data contain fewer than 25,000 clones, roughly 85% of them singletons. Sequenced input: memory (CD45RA-) CD4+ T cells from blood. The receptors derive from a human donor in good health. Each CDR3 is given with its conserved first and last residue. The D gene is left open where the match is weak. Clone sizes are given selectively: once, few, many, or a class where the clone is expanded.

cdr3_nt cdr3_aa cdr3_length j_call d_call v_call clone_size
TGTGCCAGCAGCTTGGCGCGGGGACCGAACACCGGGGAGCTGTTTTTT CASSLARGPNTGELFF 16 TRBJ2-2 - TRBV5-6 -
TGTGCCAGCAGGGGAACGGGAGAGGCCGGGGAGCTGTTTTTT CASRGTGEAGELFF 14 TRBJ2-2 - TRBV6-4 -
TGTGCCAGCAGCTTTGACAGGTCCTATAACACCGGGGAGCTGTTTTTT CASSFDRSYNTGELFF 16 TRBJ2-2 - TRBV5-4 -
TGTGCCAGCAGCTTAGTGAGCAGCAATCAGCCCCAGCATTTT CASSLVSSNQPQHF 14 TRBJ1-5 - TRBV7-9 -
TGTGCCAGTAGTATCCCCTTTGGGGGAAAGGTTGAGCAGTTCTTC CASSIPFGGKVEQFF 15 TRBJ2-1 - TRBV19 once
TGTGCCAGCAGATGGGGGACAGGGTCGGAGACCCAGTACTTC CASRWGTGSETQYF 14 TRBJ2-5 TRBD1 TRBV5-4 -
TGTGCCAGCAGTGAAGGGACAGGGTGGACTGAAGCTTTCTTT CASSEGTGWTEAFF 14 TRBJ1-1 TRBD1 TRBV6-1 -
TGTGCCAGCAGCTCGACCACAGATACGCAGTATTTT CASSSTTDTQYF 12 TRBJ2-3 - TRBV7-8 -
TGTGCCAGCAGTGACTCTAGCGGGGGGCAGTATTTT CASSDSSGGQYF 12 TRBJ2-3 TRBD2 TRBV6-5 -
TGTGCCAGCAGTTTGCGACTAGCGGGGGTTAGCTCCTACAATGAGCAGTTCTTC CASSLRLAGVSSYNEQFF 18 TRBJ2-1 TRBD2 TRBV27 -
TGCAGCGTTGAAGATACTTCTAGTGCTGAAGCTTTCTTT CSVEDTSSAEAFF 13 TRBJ1-1 - TRBV29-1 -
TGTGCCAGCAGCGTTGGGGACATTCAGTACTTC CASSVGDIQYF 11 TRBJ2-4 - TRBV9 -
TGCGCCAGCAGCTTAGGGTCGTTCGGCAGGGTAGGCAAAAACATTCAGTACTTC CASSLGSFGRVGKNIQYF 18 TRBJ2-4 - TRBV5-1 -
TGTGCCAGCAGTACTACAGGGGGCGCTTGGGAGACCCAGTACTTC CASSTTGGAWETQYF 15 TRBJ2-5 TRBD1 TRBV28 -
TGTGCCAGCATTGGCAGGGGCAATTCACCCCTCCACTTT CASIGRGNSPLHF 13 TRBJ1-6 - TRBV28 -
TGTGCCAGCAGTTTAGGCCAGTACGAGCAGTACTTC CASSLGQYEQYF 12 TRBJ2-7 - TRBV28 once
TGTGCCAGCAGTTATACCACAGATACGCAGTATTTT CASSYTTDTQYF 12 TRBJ2-3 - TRBV6-6 -
TGTGCCAGCAGTGACCCCCCAGGGAGGGTCAATCAGCCCCAGCATTTT CASSDPPGRVNQPQHF 16 TRBJ1-5 - TRBV28 -
TGTGCCAACAGCCCGGGAGGACAGGTACTCTACGAGCAGTACTTC CANSPGGQVLYEQYF 15 TRBJ2-7 - TRBV5-5 -
TGTGCCAGCAGCGGTTCCGGGACTCCTTCGCAGTTCTTC CASSGSGTPSQFF 13 TRBJ2-1 - TRBV6-1 -
TGCGCCAGCAGCTTGAGGGGACAGGCGAGCTCCTACGAGCAGTACTTC CASSLRGQASSYEQYF 16 TRBJ2-7 TRBD1 TRBV5-1 -
TGTGCCACCAGCAGAGACCTGACCCTAGCGGATACGCAGTATTTT CATSRDLTLADTQYF 15 TRBJ2-3 - TRBV15 -
TGTGCCAGCAGTTTTTTGGACCCTTACGAGCAGTACTTC CASSFLDPYEQYF 13 TRBJ2-7 - TRBV27 -
TGTGCCAGCAGACGAGGGCTAGCGGGGCTCTACGAGCAGTACTTC CASRRGLAGLYEQYF 15 TRBJ2-7 TRBD2 TRBV6-6 once
TGTGCCAGCAGGATCCAGGGGGCGAGGGAGCAGTACTTC CASRIQGAREQYF 13 TRBJ2-7 TRBD1 TRBV6-1 once
TGTGCCAGCAACAGGGGGGGAAACATTCAGTACTTC CASNRGGNIQYF 12 TRBJ2-4 - TRBV2 -
TGTGCCACCAGCCCGGGGGGGCAGCCGAACACTGAAGCTTTCTTT CATSPGGQPNTEAFF 15 TRBJ1-1 - TRBV15 -
TGTGCCAGCTCACCTCAGACAGGGCTGAACACTGAAGCTTTCTTT CASSPQTGLNTEAFF 15 TRBJ1-1 TRBD1 TRBV18 -
TGTGCCAGCAGCTCCCTCAATGAGCAGTTCTTC CASSSLNEQFF 11 TRBJ2-1 - TRBV7-8 -
TGTGCCAGCAGCTTAGACAGGAGTAACTATGGCTACACCTTC CASSLDRSNYGYTF 14 TRBJ1-2 - TRBV13 -
TGTGCCAGCCTTAGCGGGAGGGCGACTAATGAGCAGTTCTTC CASLSGRATNEQFF 14 TRBJ2-1 TRBD2 TRBV2 -